This paragraph reports one T cell receptor (beta chain). With V trimmed by 0 bases and J by 7 bases, 10 bases remained unmatched. Germline V CDR1 and CDR2: MGHRA, YSYEKL. CDR3 length equals 17 residues. This sample is part of a study of shared clonotypes between healthy human individuals. Study in general: Researchers assigned three CD4 naive, three CD4 memory, two CD8 naive and one CD8 memory plate to each donor.

Only in-frame clones appear in the TCRdb table, and some are missing; sequencing was by immunoSEQ multiplex PCR. Of some 800,000 clones listed, around 92% are singletons. Naivety among CD8 cells was defined by CD45RO negativity and positive CCR7 selection, thereby excluding terminally differentiated effector memory CD45RA+ cells. Free of recent acute infections or vaccinations, the donors were healthy HIV-negative adults. The source of this sequence is a man aged 25 to 40 in good health. V gene TRBV4-1 combines with J gene TRBJ1-2, with TRBD1 matching over 11 bases. Sequencing was done on a sample of naive CD8+ T cells sorted from blood. CDR3 amino acids: CASSQERRDRGVPGYTF. The DNA for the CDR3 is TGCGCCAGCAGCCAAGAAAGGAGGGACAGGGGGGTCCCTGGCTACACCTTC.